This T cell receptor beta chain was sequenced for a study of cytomegalovirus exposure and HLA in healthy donors. General study findings and limits: The CMV antigen specificity of a few CMV-associated chains was confirmed through in vitro analysis. Later genetic work tied a missense DCLRE1C variant to beta-chain V and J trimming.

Germline CDR1 MDHEN, CDR2 SYDVKM. V lost 4 bases to trimming and J lost 0 bases, with 7 bases between them. The CDR3 loop spans 13 amino acids. Of note for this clone: Its antigen is undetermined.

Primers for the PCR totalled 60 Vbeta and 13 Jbeta. In the source study's methods: Approximately 79 million unique TCR beta chains, roughly 11 million of them shared, were counted by a later analysis. Profiled with immunoSEQ multiplex PCR; TCRdb holds only in-frame clones, not every one. Clonal size and the V and J genes are those of that table, whereas D and trimming came from the DNA. The table has about 300,000 clones, 86% seen once. This chain joins TRBV28 and TRBJ2-7; D remains ambiguous. Source material: PBMCs. This sequence originates from a man aged 35 to 55 in good health and CMV-seropositive. For the CDR3, the DNA is TGTGCCAGCAGTTCCCAACTCTCCTACGAGCAGTACTTC. Its protein product is CASSSQLSYEQYF.